The T cell receptor (beta chain) under discussion was sequenced for a study of Ad26.COV2.S vaccination and SARS-CoV-2 variants. Study-wide results and limits: Participants in the vaccine arm had higher spike-specific TCR breadth; placebo recipients had lower. Non-spike TCR breadth was similar in vaccine and placebo recipients.

Produced via immunoSEQ multiplex PCR; TCRdb's table is partial and in-frame only. Of 200,000 to 250,000 clones in the sample, roughly 90% were seen once. This CDR3 contains 18 residues. Germline V gene data show CDR1 as SGHNT and CDR2 as YYREEE (reference sequence). V trimming: 3 bases; J trimming: 7 bases; junction bases outside the gene matches: 14. The sample holds many counts of this clone. As yet, its antigen is unknown. As to treatment: approximately 18 received Ad26.COV2.S at low or high dose, single or two shots; roughly five received placebo; per-sample allocation not given. Vaccine and placebo recipients were sampled on day 63 after the first injection. Donation came from an adult in Boston who was aged 18-55 years.

The sequencing used peripheral blood, collected in a trial of Ad26.COV2.S vaccine versus placebo. This sequence originates from a person aged 18-60 years who received the Ad26.COV2.S COVID-19 vaccine or a placebo. The rearrangement uses TRBV5-4 and TRBJ1-6; 9 nucleotides agree with TRBD1. DNA of the CDR3: TGTGCCAGCAGCTCGGGGCTGCCGGGACAGGGATACAATTCACCCCTCCACTTT. It yields the protein CASSSGLPGQGYNSPLHF.